Shown below are 21 T cell receptor beta chains from a single sample sequenced in a study of cytomegalovirus exposure and HLA in healthy donors (dated by TCRdb to about 2017). Libraries were built with the immunoSEQ multiplex PCR assay. The table was pulled from immuneACCESS by TCRdb, which kept in-frame rearrangements only. Such tables lose some clones; where checked, under half of the loss comes from unresolved V genes, and the rest has no known cause. This sample gives 150,000 to 200,000 clones in total; around 92% of them show up just once. About 9.4% of the sample comes from the top ten. The specimen sequenced was PBMCs. The source is a young woman in good health and CMV-seropositive.

CDR3 nucleotide sequence: TGCGCCAGCAGCTTGTTAGCGGGAGAGGCATACAATGAGCAGTTCTTC. Its translation: CASSLLAGEAYNEQFF. The V and J genes are TRBV5-1 and TRBJ2-1; 9 bases are shared with TRBD2. Germline loops: CDR1 SGHRS, CDR2 YFSETQ. Losses at the gene ends were 1 base for V and 4 bases for J; bases not matched to a gene: 6. The CDR3 consists of 16 residues.

This rearrangement joins TRBV27 to TRBJ2-2, with 14 bases aligning to TRBD2. Germline CDR1 and CDR2: MNHEY and SMNVEV (reference sequence). With 6 bases clipped from V and 5 bases from J, the junction kept 11 bases outside the gene matches. The CDR3 is made up of 18 amino acids. The CDR3 loop reads CASRTGLAGGPKTGELFF. The CDR3 nucleotides are TGTGCCAGCAGAACTGGACTAGCGGGAGGACCAAAAACCGGGGAGCTGTTTTTT.

The rearrangement uses TRBV4-3 and TRBJ2-1; no reliable D call. CDR1 LGHNA and CDR2 YSLEER come from the germline V gene. Deletions cut 4 bases from V and 0 bases from J, with 13 bases between. The CDR3 totals 16 residues. The CDR3 reads CASSREILSSYNEQFF. As DNA, the CDR3 is TGCGCCAGCAGCCGAGAAATTTTGAGCTCCTACAATGAGCAGTTCTTC.

The genes are TRBV5-4 and TRBJ2-7; TRBD1 might be the D (6 bases). V was clipped by 0 bases and J by 9 bases, with 22 bases between them. The germline CDR1 and CDR2 sequences are SGHNT and YYREEE (reference sequence). The CDR3 has 16 residues. CDR3 residues: CASSLGAGQLSPGQYF. DNA for the CDR3: TGTGCCAGCAGCTTGGGGGCCGGACAGCTATCCCCCGGGCAGTACTTC.

The V and J genes are TRBV5-1 and TRBJ2-2; 7 bases fit TRBD2. Trimming at V came to 5 bases and at J to 3 bases, leaving 10 bases not matched to a gene. Germline V gives CDR1 SGHRS, CDR2 YFSETQ. The CDR3 contains 16 residues. The CDR3 protein is CASRILDGRDTGELFF. CDR3 DNA sequence: TGCGCCAGCAGGATCCTCGATGGGAGGGACACCGGGGAGCTGTTTTTT.

The V gene is TRBV28, the J gene TRBJ1-1; TRBD1 matches 11 bases. The V gene end was trimmed by 2 bases and the J gene end by 7 bases; junction bases not matched to a gene: 6. The CDR3 is made up of 15 amino acids. CDR1 and CDR2 from the germline V gene are MDHEN and SYDVKM. CDR3 in DNA: TGTGCCAGCAGTTTACGAGGGGGACAGGGGGTTGAAGCTTTCTTT. It yields the protein CASSLRGGQGVEAFF.

This clone was found once. The chain couples TRBV4-3 to TRBJ2-7; tentatively, D is TRBD2 (5 bases). Germline V lookup: CDR1 LGHNA, CDR2 YSLEER. Trimming pared 0 bases from V and 6 bases from J, leaving 12 bases between. The CDR3 totals 14 residues. The CDR3 region is CASSQDTARGEQYF. The CDR3 DNA reads as TGCGCCAGCAGCCAAGATACCGCCCGGGGCGAGCAGTACTTC.

The V and J genes are TRBV6-4 and TRBJ2-2; no definite D call. The germline CDR1 and CDR2 sequences are MRHNA and SNTAGT. The CDR3 has 14 amino acids. Trimming removed 4 bases at V and 1 base at J, with 7 bases between. CDR3 nucleotide sequence: TGTGCCAGCAGTGTGGAGCTGAACACCGGGGAGCTGTTTTTT. Residues: CASSVELNTGELFF.

The chain is built from TRBV5-1 and TRBJ2-3; D is possibly TRBD1 (5 bases). V was trimmed by 7 bases and J by 0 bases, leaving 18 bases between them. CDR1 and CDR2 from the germline V gene are SGHRS and YFSETQ. The CDR3 is 16 amino acids. CDR3 bases: TGCGCCAGCTTTTTTTCGCCAGGGATGAGCACAGATACGCAGTATTTT. Amino acids: CASFFSPGMSTDTQYF.

The V call is TRBV2, the J call TRBJ1-3; a possible D gene is TRBD1 (5 bases). Trimming pared 4 bases from V and 0 bases from J, leaving 13 bases between. The CDR3 consists of 16 residues. The V gene's germline CDR1 is SNHLY and CDR2 FYNNEI. DNA for the CDR3: TGTGCCAGCAGTGCCCGGACATTTAGCTCTGGAAACACCATATATTTT. Amino acid sequence: CASSARTFSSGNTIYF.

The chain recombines TRBV5-1 with TRBJ2-1; 12 bases align to TRBD2. The CDR3 has 16 amino acids. CDR1 and CDR2 from the germline V gene are SGHRS and YFSETQ. With V trimmed by 6 bases and J by 12 bases, 16 bases remained unmatched. CDR3 region: CASKGAPPSGRAGQFF. The CDR3 DNA reads as TGCGCCAGCAAGGGGGCCCCGCCTAGCGGGAGGGCCGGGCAGTTCTTC.

The V and J genes are TRBV4-1 and TRBJ2-1; 12 nucleotides align to TRBD2. Trimming took 1 base from V and 8 from J; bases not matched to a gene: 6. CDR3 length: 16 residues. The V gene's germline CDR1 is MGHRA and CDR2 YSYEKL. The CDR3: CASSQVETSGRYEQFF. CDR3 DNA sequence: TGCGCCAGCAGCCAAGTGGAGACTAGCGGGAGATATGAGCAGTTCTTC.

The chain carries TRBV4-3 and TRBJ1-1, with 8 bases fitting TRBD1. CDR3 length: 14 amino acids. V was clipped by 3 bases and J by 6 bases; unmatched bases: 6. Germline CDR1 is LGHNA and CDR2 is YSLEER. The CDR3 DNA sequence: TGCGCCAGCAGCCACGGACAGGGTTTAGCTGAAGCTTTCTTT. Its translation is CASSHGQGLAEAFF.

The rearrangement uses TRBV28 and TRBJ2-7; no definite D call. Germline CDR1 is MDHEN and CDR2 is SYDVKM. Trimming cost V 5 bases and J 0 bases, with 5 bases left between them. The CDR3 spans 12 residues. The CDR3 here is CASSPLSYEQYF. CDR3 bases: TGTGCCAGCAGTCCCCTCTCCTACGAGCAGTACTTC.

This chain links TRBV2 with TRBJ2-7; no definite D call. V was clipped by 0 bases and J by 2 bases, with 11 bases between them. Germline CDR1 and CDR2: SNHLY and FYNNEI. The CDR3 runs to 15 residues. DNA of the CDR3: TGTGCCAGCAGTGAAGCGCTTACAGACCCCTACGAGCAGTACTTC. It specifies CASSEALTDPYEQYF.

The rearrangement uses TRBV4-2 and TRBJ2-4; tentative D call: TRBD1 (5 bases). The V gene lost 2 bases and the J gene lost 5 bases, with 16 bases spanning the gap. Germline V gene data show CDR1 as LGHNA and CDR2 as YNFKEQ. CDR3 length: 16 amino acids. The CDR3 protein is CASSQHSGPRENIQYF. DNA for the CDR3: TGTGCCAGCAGCCAACATTCAGGGCCCAGGGAAAACATTCAGTACTTC.

The rearrangement links TRBV7-9 to TRBJ1-5; D is possibly TRBD1 (5 bases). This CDR3 is built from 16 residues. Germline loops: CDR1 SEHNR, CDR2 FQNEAQ (reference sequence). The ends were cut back, 3 bases at V and 2 bases at J, with 14 bases in the middle. The CDR3 nucleotides are TGTGCCAGCAGCTTGACAGACCCTTATGGCAATCAGCCCCAGCATTTT. This translates into CASSLTDPYGNQPQHF.

The table lists this clone with a count of one. The chain combines TRBV6-1 with TRBJ1-3; D gene unclear. CDR1 and CDR2 (germline): MNHNS, SASEGT. V gave up 8 bases and J gave up 4 bases, with 15 bases separating them. This CDR3 has 14 amino acids. CDR3 residues: CASSHGEAGNTIYF. In DNA, the CDR3 is TGTGCCAGCTCCCACGGTGAGGCCGGAAACACCATATATTTT.

This sequence joins TRBV9 and TRBJ2-3; TRBD2 is a possible D gene (6 bases). Germline V gene lookup returns CDR1 SGDLS and CDR2 YYNGEE. The CDR3 runs to 15 residues. V was pared by 7 bases and J by 0 bases, with 15 bases between. The CDR3 coding sequence is TGTGCCAGCGGGAGGCAAGGGTCTAGCACAGATACGCAGTATTTT. It yields the protein CASGRQGSSTDTQYF.

This clone was counted between two and nine times. The gene calls are TRBV19 and TRBJ1-5; tentatively, D is TRBD1 (5 bases). Trimming took off 5 bases at V and 6 bases at J, with 8 bases between the two ends. Germline V CDR1 and CDR2: LNHDA, SQIVND (reference sequence). The CDR3 totals 12 residues. CDR3 sequence (DNA): TGTGCCAGTAGTTTCCAGGGTCAGCCCCAGCATTTT. Its protein product is CASSFQGQPQHF.

This sequence joins TRBV30 and TRBJ2-7, with D possibly TRBD2 on 6 matching bases. Between the trimmed V and J ends, which lost 6 bases and 0 bases, there was a span of 18 bases. Germline CDR1 GTSNPN, CDR2 SVGIG (reference sequence). This CDR3 region has 15 residues. Written as DNA, the CDR3 is TGTGCCTGTCGCTCTGGGGAGGCCAGCTCCTACGAGCAGTACTTC. This translates into CACRSGEASSYEQYF.